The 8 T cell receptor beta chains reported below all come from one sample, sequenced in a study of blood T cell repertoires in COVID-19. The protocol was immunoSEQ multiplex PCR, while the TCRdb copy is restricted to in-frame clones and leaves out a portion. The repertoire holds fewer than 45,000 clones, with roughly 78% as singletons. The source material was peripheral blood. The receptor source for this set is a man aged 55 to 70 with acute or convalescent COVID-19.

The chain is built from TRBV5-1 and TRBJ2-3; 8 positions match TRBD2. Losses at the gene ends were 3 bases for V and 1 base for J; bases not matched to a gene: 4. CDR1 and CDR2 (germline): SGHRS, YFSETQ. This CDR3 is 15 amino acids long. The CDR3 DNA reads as TGCGCCAGCAGCTCTTACGGGAGGGGCACAGATACGCAGTATTTT. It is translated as CASSSYGRGTDTQYF.

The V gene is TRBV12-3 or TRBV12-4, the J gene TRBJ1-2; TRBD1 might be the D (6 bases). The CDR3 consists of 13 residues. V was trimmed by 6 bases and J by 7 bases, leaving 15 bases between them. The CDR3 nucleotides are TGTGCCAGCAGCCCAAGGGGGACAACTGGCTACACCTTC. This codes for CASSPRGTTGYTF.

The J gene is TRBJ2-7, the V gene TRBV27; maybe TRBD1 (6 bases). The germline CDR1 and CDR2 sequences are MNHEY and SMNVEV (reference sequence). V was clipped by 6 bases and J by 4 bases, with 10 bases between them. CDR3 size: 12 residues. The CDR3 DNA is TGTGCCAGCAGCAAAACAGGGTACGAGCAGTACTTC. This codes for CASSKTGYEQYF.

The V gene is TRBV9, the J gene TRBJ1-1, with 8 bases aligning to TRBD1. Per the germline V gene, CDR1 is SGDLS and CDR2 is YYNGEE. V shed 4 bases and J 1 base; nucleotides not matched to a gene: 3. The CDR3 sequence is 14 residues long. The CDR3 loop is CASSPQGANTEAFF. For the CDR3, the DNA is TGTGCCAGCAGCCCTCAGGGGGCGAACACTGAAGCTTTCTTT.

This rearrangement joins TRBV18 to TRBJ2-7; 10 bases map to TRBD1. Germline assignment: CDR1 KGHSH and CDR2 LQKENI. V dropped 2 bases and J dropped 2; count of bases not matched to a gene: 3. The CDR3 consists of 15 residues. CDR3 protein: CASSPWDRGTYEQYF. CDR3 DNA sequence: TGTGCCAGCTCACCATGGGACAGGGGTACCTACGAGCAGTACTTC.

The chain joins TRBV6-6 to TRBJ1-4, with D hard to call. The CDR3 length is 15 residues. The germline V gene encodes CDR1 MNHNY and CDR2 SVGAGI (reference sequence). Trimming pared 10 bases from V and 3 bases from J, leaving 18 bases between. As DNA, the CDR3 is TGTGCCACCCAACGGGGTACAGCTCCTAATGAAAAACTGTTTTTT. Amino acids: CATQRGTAPNEKLFF.

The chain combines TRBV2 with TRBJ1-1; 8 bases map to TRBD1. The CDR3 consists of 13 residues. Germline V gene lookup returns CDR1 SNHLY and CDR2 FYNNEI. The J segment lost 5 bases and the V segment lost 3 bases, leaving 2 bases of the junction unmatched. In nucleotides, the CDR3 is TGTGCCAGCAGTGACAGGGGGCGTACTGAAGCTTTCTTT. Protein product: CASSDRGRTEAFF.

The chain's CDR3 is CAISEVRTGNTGELFF. Here the CDR3 DNA reads TGTGCCATCAGTGAAGTACGGACAGGGAACACCGGGGAGCTGTTTTTT. This chain uses TRBV10-3 with TRBJ2-2; 7 bases line up with TRBD1. CDR1 is ENHRY, CDR2 SYGVKD, per germline. J was trimmed by 1 base and V by 3 bases; bases with no gene match: 5. This CDR3 has 16 amino acids.